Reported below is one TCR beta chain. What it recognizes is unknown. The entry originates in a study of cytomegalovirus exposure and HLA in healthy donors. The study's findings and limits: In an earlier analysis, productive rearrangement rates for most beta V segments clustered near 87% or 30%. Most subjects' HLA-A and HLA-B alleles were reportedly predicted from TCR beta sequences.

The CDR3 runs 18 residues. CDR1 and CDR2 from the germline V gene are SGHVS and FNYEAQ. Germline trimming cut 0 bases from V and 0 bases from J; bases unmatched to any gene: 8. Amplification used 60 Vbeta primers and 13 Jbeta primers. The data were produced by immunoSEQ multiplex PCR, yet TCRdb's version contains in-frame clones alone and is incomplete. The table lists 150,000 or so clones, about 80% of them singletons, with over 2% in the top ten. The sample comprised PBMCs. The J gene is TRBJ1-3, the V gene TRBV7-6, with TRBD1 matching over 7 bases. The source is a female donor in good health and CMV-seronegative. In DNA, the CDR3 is TGTGCCAGCAGCTTAGCGGGGGCAGGGGGGATCTCTGGAAACACCATATATTTT. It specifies CASSLAGAGGISGNTIYF.